This T cell receptor beta chain was retrieved from a study of CD8+ T cells in alopecia areata. Study context: Treated patients were dosed with oral tofacitinib, taking 5 to 10 mg twice daily. Study-level findings and limits: Clarity of TCR sharing across patients fell short of that in mice, possibly HLA-related.

Regarding this clone: Its antigen is unknown.

Punch biopsies of lesional scalp, plus peripheral blood, were taken from alopecia areata patients. PBMC-derived CD4+ and CD8+ T cells were sorted. RNA was extracted and reverse transcribed into cDNA as the sequencing template. Sequencing used immunoSEQ multiplex PCR; TCRdb keeps in-frame clones, though not all of them. Of more than 75,000 clones listed, approximately 42% were seen once; the top ten hold 1.3%. Sequenced: CD4+ T cells sorted from blood. The origin of this receptor is a human donor with alopecia areata.

CDR3 sequence (DNA): TGCGCCAGCAGCGGTGGGGCTAGCGGAGCACAAGAGACCCAGTACTTC. It translates to CASSGGASGAQETQYF. The chain carries TRBV5-1 and TRBJ2-5; 7 bases match TRBD2. V was clipped by 4 bases and J by 2 bases; unmatched bases: 11. The CDR3 extends over 16 amino acids. Germline V gene lookup returns CDR1 SGHRS and CDR2 YFSETQ.